This is a list of T cell receptor beta chains from one sample in a study of blood T cell repertoires in COVID-19. The assay was immunoSEQ multiplex PCR, and TCRdb's table has in-frame clones only and misses some. The table includes about 260,000 clones, 87% detected once. The sequenced material came from peripheral blood. Receptors were obtained from a woman aged 40 to 50 who had recovered from COVID-19. The CDR3 runs from the conserved cysteine through the conserved F or W. Each record gives: clone size, V gene, J gene, D gene, CDR3 DNA, CDR3 protein. A D gene is named only where the DNA matches it firmly. Clone size is not always given. Where it is, it says once, few, many or a class for expanded clones.

clone size: NA; V gene: TRBV7-9; J gene: TRBJ1-1; D gene: NA; CDR3 DNA: TGTGCCACCGGGGAAGGGCCGCTTGGGGGGGCTTTCTTT; CDR3 protein: CATGEGPLGGAFF
clone size: NA; V gene: TRBV7-8; J gene: TRBJ1-5; D gene: NA; CDR3 DNA: TGTGCCAGCAGCCCCGCGCGGGTTTTATTCAATCAGCCCCAGCATTTT; CDR3 protein: CASSPARVLFNQPQHF
clone size: NA; V gene: TRBV2; J gene: TRBJ1-6; D gene: TRBD1; CDR3 DNA: TGTGCCAGCAGTGAAGAGGGGGCGGCCAAAGGGCCCCTCCACTTT; CDR3 protein: CASSEEGAAKGPLHF
clone size: NA; V gene: TRBV7-9; J gene: TRBJ1-3; D gene: NA; CDR3 DNA: TGTGCCAGCAGCTTAAACAGAGCCAGCTCTGGAAACACCATATATTTT; CDR3 protein: CASSLNRASSGNTIYF
clone size: once; V gene: TRBV1; J gene: TRBJ1-6; D gene: NA; CDR3 DNA: TGCACCAGCAGCCAAGTCTGGGGAACTAGTCTAGTCTATAATTCACCCCTCCACTTT; CDR3 protein: CTSSQVWGTSLVYNSPLHF
clone size: NA; V gene: TRBV2; J gene: TRBJ1-1; D gene: TRBD1; CDR3 DNA: TGTGCCAGCAGTGAGAGGACAGGGGGAACTGAAGCTTTCTTT; CDR3 protein: CASSERTGGTEAFF
clone size: NA; V gene: TRBV6-1; J gene: TRBJ1-2; D gene: TRBD1; CDR3 DNA: TGTGCCAGCAGTGAGGGACAGTTGATGAGCTACACCTTC; CDR3 protein: CASSEGQLMSYTF
clone size: NA; V gene: TRBV9; J gene: TRBJ1-1; D gene: TRBD1; CDR3 DNA: TGTGCCAGCAGCGATGGGGACAGGGCCACCCCGGCTTTCTTT; CDR3 protein: CASSDGDRATPAFF
clone size: NA; V gene: TRBV29-1; J gene: TRBJ2-3; D gene: NA; CDR3 DNA: TGCAGCGTTGAAGGGACCCCTTCTGGGGGCCCCACAGATACGCAGTATTTT; CDR3 protein: CSVEGTPSGGPTDTQYF
clone size: once; V gene: TRBV14; J gene: TRBJ1-1; D gene: NA; CDR3 DNA: TGTGCCAGCAGCCAACAGGTCAGGACTGAAGCTTTCTTT; CDR3 protein: CASSQQVRTEAFF
clone size: NA; V gene: TRBV2; J gene: TRBJ2-7; D gene: NA; CDR3 DNA: TGTGCCGGGGATAGGGGCGGGGACTCCTACGAGCAGTACTTC; CDR3 protein: CAGDRGGDSYEQYF
clone size: NA; V gene: TRBV6-5; J gene: TRBJ1-5; D gene: TRBD1; CDR3 DNA: TGTGCCAGCTTCCACCAGGGGGCGGATCAGCCCCAGCATTTT; CDR3 protein: CASFHQGADQPQHF
clone size: NA; V gene: TRBV18; J gene: TRBJ1-1; D gene: NA; CDR3 DNA: TGTGCCAGCTCACCAAGGGGGGGGCGAGTCCAGTCAGCTTTCTTT; CDR3 protein: CASSPRGGRVQSAFF
clone size: NA; V gene: TRBV27; J gene: TRBJ1-3; D gene: TRBD1; CDR3 DNA: TGTGCCAGCAGTAGCTTCGGACAGGGACGGTCTGGAAACACCATATATTTT; CDR3 protein: CASSSFGQGRSGNTIYF
clone size: NA; V gene: TRBV5-1; J gene: TRBJ1-2; D gene: TRBD1; CDR3 DNA: TGCGCCAGCGGGGGTGGGACAGAGAACTATGGCTACACCTTC; CDR3 protein: CASGGGTENYGYTF
clone size: NA; V gene: TRBV7-2; J gene: TRBJ2-2; D gene: TRBD1; CDR3 DNA: TGTGCCAGCAGCTCGGACAGGGGGCCCGGGGAGCTGTTTTTT; CDR3 protein: CASSSDRGPGELFF
clone size: NA; V gene: TRBV10-3; J gene: TRBJ2-6; D gene: NA; CDR3 DNA: TGTGCCATCACGTCCGGGGCCAACGTCCTGACTTTC; CDR3 protein: CAITSGANVLTF
clone size: NA; V gene: TRBV7-9; J gene: TRBJ1-5; D gene: NA; CDR3 DNA: TGTGCCAGCAGCTCGGGAGATGGGGCAATTCAGCCCCAGCATTTT; CDR3 protein: CASSSGDGAIQPQHF
clone size: NA; V gene: TRBV6-5; J gene: TRBJ1-2; D gene: TRBD1; CDR3 DNA: TGTGCCAGCAGGCTCGGACAGGACTATGGCTACACCTTC; CDR3 protein: CASRLGQDYGYTF
clone size: NA; V gene: TRBV6-5; J gene: TRBJ1-1; D gene: NA; CDR3 DNA: TGTGCCAGCAGCCACAGGGAGGGGCCCGGTGGAGCTTTCTTT; CDR3 protein: CASSHREGPGGAFF
clone size: NA; V gene: TRBV7-2; J gene: TRBJ1-3; D gene: NA; CDR3 DNA: TGTGCCAGCAGTCCTAGTGGAGGGGATCTTGGCACCATATATTTT; CDR3 protein: CASSPSGGDLGTIYF
clone size: NA; V gene: TRBV3-1/TRBV3-2; J gene: TRBJ2-7; D gene: TRBD2; CDR3 DNA: TGTGCCAGCAGCCAATGGGCGGGGGGGCCCTACGAGCAGTACTTC; CDR3 protein: CASSQWAGGPYEQYF
clone size: NA; V gene: TRBV19; J gene: TRBJ1-2; D gene: NA; CDR3 DNA: TGTGCCAGTACTACCAGTCGGGGGGCCTATTTTGGCTACACCTTC; CDR3 protein: CASTTSRGAYFGYTF
clone size: NA; V gene: TRBV29-1; J gene: TRBJ2-7; D gene: NA; CDR3 DNA: TGCAGCGTTGCAGCTGGACAAAGCTCCTACGAGCAGTACTTC; CDR3 protein: CSVAAGQSSYEQYF
clone size: few; V gene: TRBV5-4; J gene: TRBJ1-6; D gene: NA; CDR3 DNA: TGTGCCAGCAGCTTTAATAGGGGGAACTCACCCCTCCACTTT; CDR3 protein: CASSFNRGNSPLHF
clone size: NA; V gene: TRBV5-8; J gene: TRBJ2-1; D gene: TRBD2; CDR3 DNA: TGTGCCAGCAGCCCGGGGGGGCGTCACAATGAGCAGTTCTTC; CDR3 protein: CASSPGGRHNEQFF
clone size: NA; V gene: TRBV19; J gene: TRBJ2-7; D gene: TRBD1; CDR3 DNA: TGTGCCAGTAGTTCAGCCGGGACAGATCCCTACGAGCAGTACTTC; CDR3 protein: CASSSAGTDPYEQYF
clone size: NA; V gene: TRBV3-1/TRBV3-2; J gene: TRBJ2-5; D gene: TRBD2; CDR3 DNA: TGTGCCAGCAGCCCTGGCGGGGGGGCAAAGACCCAGTACTTC; CDR3 protein: CASSPGGGAKTQYF
clone size: once; V gene: TRBV6-5; J gene: TRBJ2-3; D gene: TRBD1; CDR3 DNA: TGTGCCAGCAGTCCAAGACAGGGGGCGTTAGATACGCAGTATTTT; CDR3 protein: CASSPRQGALDTQYF
clone size: once; V gene: TRBV2; J gene: TRBJ2-4; D gene: NA; CDR3 DNA: TGTGCCAGCAGTGATCGGGTCCCTGCGGAAAACATTCAGTACTTC; CDR3 protein: CASSDRVPAENIQYF
clone size: NA; V gene: TRBV7-2; J gene: TRBJ2-7; D gene: NA; CDR3 DNA: TGTGCCAGCAGTAGCTCAGGGGTCGTATACGAGCAGTACTTC; CDR3 protein: CASSSSGVVYEQYF
clone size: NA; V gene: TRBV10-3; J gene: TRBJ2-2; D gene: NA; CDR3 DNA: TGTGCCATCAATCCCGGTCGGGTACCCGGGGAGCTGTTTTTT; CDR3 protein: CAINPGRVPGELFF
clone size: NA; V gene: TRBV7-2; J gene: TRBJ2-7; D gene: TRBD1; CDR3 DNA: TGTGCCAGCACCGGACAGGGCTCCTACGAGCAGTACTTC; CDR3 protein: CASTGQGSYEQYF
clone size: NA; V gene: TRBV9; J gene: TRBJ1-6; D gene: TRBD1; CDR3 DNA: TGTGCCAGCACGGGACAGGGGTTCAATTCACCCCTCCACTTT; CDR3 protein: CASTGQGFNSPLHF
clone size: NA; V gene: TRBV6-6; J gene: TRBJ1-1; D gene: TRBD1; CDR3 DNA: TGTGCCAGCAGCCGAGACAGGGGTGGAACTGAAGCTTTCTTT; CDR3 protein: CASSRDRGGTEAFF
clone size: NA; V gene: TRBV18; J gene: TRBJ1-3; D gene: TRBD1; CDR3 DNA: TGTGCCAGCTCACCACCACAGGGGCTAGGAAACACCATATATTTT; CDR3 protein: CASSPPQGLGNTIYF
clone size: NA; V gene: TRBV3-1/TRBV3-2; J gene: TRBJ1-6; D gene: TRBD1; CDR3 DNA: TGTGCCAGCAGCCGACTGACAGGGCTAAATTCACCCCTCCACTTT; CDR3 protein: CASSRLTGLNSPLHF
clone size: once; V gene: TRBV19; J gene: TRBJ1-5; D gene: TRBD1; CDR3 DNA: TGTGCCAGTAACCCGGACAGGGTGGGATATCAGCCCCAGCATTTT; CDR3 protein: CASNPDRVGYQPQHF
clone size: NA; V gene: TRBV2; J gene: TRBJ2-3; D gene: NA; CDR3 DNA: TGTGCCAGGGGAGGCGGCACAGATACGCAGTATTTT; CDR3 protein: CARGGGTDTQYF
clone size: NA; V gene: TRBV6-4; J gene: TRBJ1-5; D gene: NA; CDR3 DNA: TGTGCCAGCAGTGACTTCCCCGGGGGGAATCAGCCCCAGCATTTT; CDR3 protein: CASSDFPGGNQPQHF
clone size: NA; V gene: TRBV5-4; J gene: TRBJ2-3; D gene: NA; CDR3 DNA: TGTGCCAGCAGCTTGGGGGGGGGCTCTAGCACAGATACGCAGTATTTT; CDR3 protein: CASSLGGGSSTDTQYF
clone size: NA; V gene: TRBV15; J gene: TRBJ2-2; D gene: NA; CDR3 DNA: TGTGCCACCAGCAGAGGCCGACTCACCACCGGGGAGCTGTTTTTT; CDR3 protein: CATSRGRLTTGELFF
clone size: NA; V gene: TRBV3-1/TRBV3-2; J gene: TRBJ2-5; D gene: TRBD2; CDR3 DNA: TGTGCCAGCAGCCAAGGGGTTTTCGGGGGGGGGACCCAGTACTTC; CDR3 protein: CASSQGVFGGGTQYF
clone size: few; V gene: TRBV2; J gene: TRBJ2-1; D gene: NA; CDR3 DNA: TGTGCCAGCGGTTACGGCGGGAATGAGCAGTTCTTC; CDR3 protein: CASGYGGNEQFF
clone size: few; V gene: TRBV19; J gene: TRBJ1-1; D gene: NA; CDR3 DNA: TGTGCCAGTAGTGGGGCAGGGAAGAACACTGAAGCTTTCTTT; CDR3 protein: CASSGAGKNTEAFF
clone size: NA; V gene: TRBV2; J gene: TRBJ2-5; D gene: NA; CDR3 DNA: TGTGCCAGCAGGGAGACTACCATGGGGGAGACCCAGTACTTC; CDR3 protein: CASRETTMGETQYF
clone size: once; V gene: TRBV12-3/TRBV12-4; J gene: TRBJ1-2; D gene: NA; CDR3 DNA: TGTGCCAGCAGCGGGGGGTTTTTCTATGGCTACACCTTC; CDR3 protein: CASSGGFFYGYTF
clone size: once; V gene: TRBV4-1; J gene: TRBJ1-5; D gene: NA; CDR3 DNA: TGCGCCAGCAGCCAAGGACAGGTTATTTCCCAGCCCCAGCATTTT; CDR3 protein: CASSQGQVISQPQHF
clone size: once; V gene: TRBV19; J gene: TRBJ1-1; D gene: NA; CDR3 DNA: TGTGCCAGTAGTGTTTCCGGGGGGGACACTGAAGCTTTCTTT; CDR3 protein: CASSVSGGDTEAFF
clone size: NA; V gene: TRBV6-2/TRBV6-3; J gene: TRBJ1-1; D gene: TRBD1; CDR3 DNA: TGTGCCAGCAGTTACTCTTTGAGCAGGGGGAGGTCTGCTGAAGCTTTCTTT; CDR3 protein: CASSYSLSRGRSAEAFF
clone size: NA; V gene: TRBV5-1; J gene: TRBJ1-1; D gene: NA; CDR3 DNA: TGCGCCAGCAGCTTACAAGAGAACACTGAAGCTTTCTTT; CDR3 protein: CASSLQENTEAFF
clone size: NA; V gene: TRBV30; J gene: TRBJ1-6; D gene: TRBD1; CDR3 DNA: TGTGCCTGGGATACAGGGGTTCGGGGTTCACCCCTCCACTTT; CDR3 protein: CAWDTGVRGSPLHF
clone size: NA; V gene: TRBV5-5; J gene: TRBJ1-1; D gene: NA; CDR3 DNA: TGTGCCAGCAGCGTGTTAACTGAAGCTTTCTTT; CDR3 protein: CASSVLTEAFF
clone size: NA; V gene: TRBV19; J gene: TRBJ2-1; D gene: NA; CDR3 DNA: TGTGCCACAGGGAAGGAAGGGAGGAATGAGCAGTTCTTC; CDR3 protein: CATGKEGRNEQFF
clone size: NA; V gene: TRBV7-2; J gene: TRBJ2-7; D gene: NA; CDR3 DNA: TGTGCCAGCAGCTTTAGCAGTTCCTACGAGCAGTACTTC; CDR3 protein: CASSFSSSYEQYF
clone size: NA; V gene: TRBV15; J gene: TRBJ1-1; D gene: TRBD1; CDR3 DNA: TGTGCCACCAGCAGTCCGGGACAGGGGGCATTTGGAGCTTTCTTT; CDR3 protein: CATSSPGQGAFGAFF
clone size: NA; V gene: TRBV18; J gene: TRBJ2-7; D gene: TRBD2; CDR3 DNA: TGTGCCAGCTCACCCCTAGCGGGGGGGTCCCACGAGCAGTACTTC; CDR3 protein: CASSPLAGGSHEQYF
clone size: once; V gene: TRBV7-8; J gene: TRBJ1-2; D gene: NA; CDR3 DNA: TGTGCCAGCAGCTTATCCTCTGAGGGGGGGATTGGCTACACCTTC; CDR3 protein: CASSLSSEGGIGYTF
clone size: NA; V gene: TRBV7-2; J gene: TRBJ1-6; D gene: NA; CDR3 DNA: TGTGCCAGCAGCCGGGATTCACCCCTCCACTTT; CDR3 protein: CASSRDSPLHF